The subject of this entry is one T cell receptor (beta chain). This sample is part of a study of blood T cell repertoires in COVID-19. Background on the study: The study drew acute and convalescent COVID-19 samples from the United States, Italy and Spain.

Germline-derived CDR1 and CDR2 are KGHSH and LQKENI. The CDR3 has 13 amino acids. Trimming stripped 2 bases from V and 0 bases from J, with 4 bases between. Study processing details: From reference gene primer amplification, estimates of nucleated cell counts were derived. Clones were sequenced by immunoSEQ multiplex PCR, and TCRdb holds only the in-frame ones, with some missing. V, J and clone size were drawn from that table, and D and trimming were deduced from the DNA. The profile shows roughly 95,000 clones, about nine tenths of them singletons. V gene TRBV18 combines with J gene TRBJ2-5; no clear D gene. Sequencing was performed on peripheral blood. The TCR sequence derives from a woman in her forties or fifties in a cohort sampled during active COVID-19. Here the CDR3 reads CASSPEYQETQYF. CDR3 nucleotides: TGTGCCAGCTCACCAGAGTACCAAGAGACCCAGTACTTC.